Below are 19 T cell receptor beta chains sequenced from a single sample in a study of T cell repertoires in cytomegalovirus infection. TCRdb processed the reads anew with MiXCR; each CDR3 protein has one entry. The sample holds about 680,000 distinct CDR3 sequences, 24% seen once. Sequencing was carried out using CD8+ T cells from PBMCs. These receptors were collected from a human donor in good health (CMV status not recorded). Some clones in this sample may be carry-over from other donors' samples.

This clonotype was counted ten times or more. V gene TRBV6-2 or TRBV6-3 combines with J gene TRBJ1-1; D remains unclear. The CDR3 runs to 14 residues. The V and J ends lost 0 bases and 5 bases respectively, with 10 bases between them. From germline, CDR1 is MNHEY and CDR2 SVGEGT. CDR3 amino acids: CASSYSTWGTEAFF. The CDR3 DNA reads TGTGCCAGCAGTTACTCTACATGGGGTACTGAAGCTTTCTTT.

The chain carries TRBV5-6 and TRBJ2-1; D unclear. The CDR3 loop spans 15 amino acids. V was clipped by 2 bases and J by 4 bases, with 13 bases between them. Per the germline V gene, CDR1 is SGHDT and CDR2 is YYEEEE. The CDR3 region is CASSFWQTWYNEQFF. CDR3 DNA sequence: TGTGCCAGCAGCTTTTGGCAGACCTGGTACAATGAGCAGTTCTTC.

The chain links TRBV7-6 to TRBJ2-2; D gene unclear. CDR1 and CDR2 (germline): SGHVS, FNYEAQ. V was trimmed by 1 base and J by 8 bases, leaving 5 bases between them. CDR3 length: 12 amino acids. Written as DNA, the CDR3 is TGTGCCAGCAGCTTAGAGCCAGGGGAGCTGTTTTTT. Amino acids: CASSLEPGELFF. Full variable domain (rest looked up from reference TRBV7-6 and TRBJ2-2): GAGVSQSPRYKVTKRGQDVALRCDPISGHVSLYWYRQALGQGPEFLTYFNYEAQQDKSGLPNDRFSAERPEGSISTLTIQRTEQRDSAMYRCASSLEPGELFFGEGSRLTVL.

The gene calls are TRBV2 and TRBJ1-3; D is unclear. The V gene lost 9 bases and the J gene lost 2 bases, with 8 bases spanning the gap. Germline loops: CDR1 SNHLY, CDR2 FYNNEI. CDR3 length equals 12 residues. DNA for the CDR3: TGTGCCAGACCCGGAGCTGGAAACACCATATATTTT. It specifies CARPGAGNTIYF.

In regard to this clonotype: A read error may be the cause here, since a much bigger clone is one base away. This chain joins TRBV10-3 and TRBJ1-1; D might be TRBD1 (5 bases). From germline, CDR1 is ENHRY and CDR2 SYGVKD. The CDR3 runs 14 residues. CDR3 protein: CVTQTGAGSAEAFF. The CDR3 nucleotides read TGTGTCACCCAAACCGGCGCAGGGTCCGCTGAAGCTTTCTTT.

This clonotype was counted a few times. This chain links TRBV20-1 with TRBJ2-7; D is unresolved. Germline CDR1 and CDR2: DFQATT and SNEGSKA (reference sequence). The V and J ends lost 5 bases and 0 bases respectively, with 11 bases between them. The length of the CDR3 is 13 residues. The CDR3 DNA reads TGCAGTGCTGACGTCGACGACTCCTACGAGCAGTACTTC. Protein sequence: CSADVDDSYEQYF.

This clonotype was picked up one time. A junction boundary mismatches the germline segment, possibly from a read error. Written as DNA, the CDR3 is TGTGTCAGCAACCTTAGGAACTTCCATCAAGAGACCCAGTACTTC. Encoded protein: CVSNLRNFHQETQYF. The chain links TRBV6-6 to TRBJ2-5; no reliable D call. Germline lookup yields CDR1 MNHNY and CDR2 SVGAGI (reference sequence). The CDR3 is made up of 15 amino acids.

This clonotype was seen at least ten times. This chain connects TRBV10-3 to TRBJ2-1, with 10 bases lining up with TRBD2. CDR1 is ENHRY and CDR2 is SYGVKD in the germline V gene. With 2 bases clipped from V and 3 bases from J, the junction kept 7 bases outside the gene matches. This CDR3 has 17 residues. CDR3 protein: CAISETELAGIYNEQFF. DNA for the CDR3: TGTGCCATCAGTGAGACGGAACTAGCGGGGATCTACAATGAGCAGTTCTTC.

This rearrangement joins TRBV7-6 to TRBJ2-2; 8 bases match TRBD2. V lost 11 bases, J lost 0 bases, and 2 bases stayed unmatched. Germline V gene lookup returns CDR1 SGHVS and CDR2 FNYEAQ. The CDR3 loop spans 13 amino acids. In nucleotides, the CDR3 is TGTGCCCGACTAGCGACGAACACCGGGGAGCTGTTTTTT. It encodes CARLATNTGELFF.

The rearrangement uses TRBV20-1 and TRBJ2-7, with TRBD2 matching over 7 bases. Per the germline V gene, CDR1 is DFQATT and CDR2 is SNEGSKA (reference sequence). The CDR3 totals 13 residues. The ends lost 4 bases at V and 0 bases at J; junction bases unmatched: 3. Here the CDR3 reads CSANGGSSYEQYV. CDR3 bases: TGCAGTGCTAACGGGGGGAGCTCCTACGAGCAGTACGTC.

The chain joins TRBV4-3 to TRBJ2-1; 9 positions match TRBD1. Germline assignment: CDR1 LGHNA and CDR2 YSLEER. CDR3 length equals 17 residues. V shed 5 bases and J 2 bases; nucleotides not matched to a gene: 10. DNA for the CDR3: TGCGCCAGCAGCAGGCATCCGGGACAGGGAACCTACAATGAGCAGTTCTTC. This gives the protein CASSRHPGQGTYNEQFF.

This clonotype has ten or more counts. The chain is built from TRBV2 and TRBJ2-3; 8 bases are a match to TRBD2. Germline assignment: CDR1 SNHLY and CDR2 FYNNEI. This CDR3 has 17 amino acids. The junction had 10 bases not matched to a gene; V was cut back by 2 bases and J by 3 bases. The chain's CDR3 is CASSETGGSGGTDTQYF. Here the CDR3 DNA reads TGTGCCAGCAGTGAAACGGGCGGCAGCGGGGGAACAGATACGCAGTATTTT.

The chain joins TRBV7-9 to TRBJ1-1; no clear D gene. V shed 1 base and J shed 1 base, with 7 bases lying between them. Germline lookup yields CDR1 SEHNR and CDR2 FQNEAQ (reference sequence). The CDR3 contains 14 residues. CDR3 sequence reads: CASSLDGWNTEAFF. The CDR3 DNA reads as TGTGCCAGCAGCTTAGACGGTTGGAACACTGAAGCTTTCTTT.

This clonotype was observed at least ten times. This sequence joins TRBV12-3 or TRBV12-4 and TRBJ2-7; 11 nucleotides align to TRBD2. This CDR3 is 15 amino acids long. With 4 bases clipped from V and 2 bases from J, the junction kept 4 bases outside the gene matches. The CDR3: CASSSSSGGTYEQYF. The CDR3 nucleotides are TGTGCCAGCAGTTCGTCTAGCGGGGGGACCTACGAGCAGTACTTC.

The chain links TRBV6-6 to TRBJ2-5; the D call may be TRBD1 or TRBD2 (5 bases each). CDR1 MNHNY and CDR2 SVGAGI come from the germline V gene (reference sequence). The CDR3 totals 15 residues. V was pared by 9 bases and J by 3 bases, with 20 bases between. In DNA, the CDR3 is TGTGCCAGTATCCTACGGGGCGGAATTGAAGAGACCCAGTACTTC. Encoded protein: CASILRGGIEETQYF.

This clonotype came up a few times. The V gene is TRBV7-6, the J gene TRBJ1-1; TRBD1 is a possible D gene (6 bases). This CDR3 region has 15 residues. Germline CDR1 SGHVS, CDR2 FNYEAQ. Trimming pared 4 bases from V and 6 bases from J, leaving 18 bases between. In DNA, the CDR3 is TGTGCCAGCAGCTGGGGGGCAGGGGAGGTTGCTGAAGCTTTCTTT. Translating it yields CASSWGAGEVAEAFF. The entire variable domain, with the rest obtained from reference TRBV7-6 and TRBJ1-1, is as follows: GAGVSQSPRYKVTKRGQDVALRCDPISGHVSLYWYRQALGQGPEFLTYFNYEAQQDKSGLPNDRFSAERPEGSISTLTIQRTEQRDSAMYRCASSWGAGEVAEAFFGQGTRLTVV.

This clonotype appeared a few times. The chain employs TRBV28 and TRBJ2-1, with 7 positions matching TRBD2. CDR3 size: 13 residues. The junction had 1 base not matched to a gene; V was cut back by 6 bases and J by 2 bases. The germline gives CDR1 MDHEN, CDR2 SYDVKM. CDR3 nucleotides: TGTGCCAGCAGGGCGGGGGCCTACAATGAGCAGTTCTTC. Amino acid sequence: CASRAGAYNEQFF. The full variable domain, completed using reference TRBV28 and TRBJ2-1, is DVKVTQSSRYLVKRTGEKVFLECVQDMDHENMFWYRQDPGLGLRLIYFSYDVKMKEKGDIPEGYSVSREKKERFSLILESASTNQTSMYLCASRAGAYNEQFFGPGTRLTVL.

This chain links TRBV4-2 with TRBJ1-2; 7 nucleotides line up with TRBD1. The CDR3 is 17 amino acids. Germline assignment: CDR1 LGHNA and CDR2 YNFKEQ. The J segment lost 4 bases and the V segment lost 4 bases, leaving 15 bases of the junction unmatched. CDR3 loop: CASSRLGTDLLAYGYTF. The CDR3 DNA reads TGTGCCAGCAGCCGTTTGGGGACAGACCTTCTGGCCTATGGCTACACCTTC.

This clonotype was observed a few times. The chain has TRBV29-1 and TRBJ2-7; D remains ambiguous. Germline values: CDR1 SQVTM, CDR2 ANQGSEA. V lost 6 bases and J 2 bases, leaving 17 bases between the germline ends. There are 14 residues in the CDR3. The CDR3 nucleotides are TGCAGCGTCGCCCTGATCGACGGGCCCTACGAGCAGTACTTC. The encoded protein is CSVALIDGPYEQYF.